This entry concerns a single T cell receptor beta chain. The antigen remains undetermined. These data come from a study of radiation and T cells in renal cell carcinoma. Trimming at V came to 3 bases and at J to 3 bases, leaving 8 bases not matched to a gene. The CDR3 spans 17 residues. Germline CDR1 is SEHNR and CDR2 is FQNEAQ (reference sequence). The study, taken as a whole, reports: In blood, top tumor clones expanded by 2 weeks, shrinking by 4.

Documented time point: baseline pretreatment blood. This sample's treatment: 15 Gy SBRT to primary tumor, nephrectomy 4 weeks later. TCRdb's copy holds only in-frame clones and misses some; the assay was immunoSEQ multiplex PCR. The sample has 85,000 to 100,000 clones, approximately 86% seen once. The material sequenced was blood, taken from a patient whose treatment included radiotherapy and nephrectomy. The source is a man over 45 with renal cell carcinoma. The V call is TRBV7-9, the J call TRBJ2-6; the match to TRBD1 covers 7 bases. CDR3 in amino acids: CASSFEGARVGANVLTF. CDR3 DNA sequence: TGTGCCAGCAGCTTTGAGGGGGCCCGGGTTGGGGCCAACGTCCTGACTTTC.